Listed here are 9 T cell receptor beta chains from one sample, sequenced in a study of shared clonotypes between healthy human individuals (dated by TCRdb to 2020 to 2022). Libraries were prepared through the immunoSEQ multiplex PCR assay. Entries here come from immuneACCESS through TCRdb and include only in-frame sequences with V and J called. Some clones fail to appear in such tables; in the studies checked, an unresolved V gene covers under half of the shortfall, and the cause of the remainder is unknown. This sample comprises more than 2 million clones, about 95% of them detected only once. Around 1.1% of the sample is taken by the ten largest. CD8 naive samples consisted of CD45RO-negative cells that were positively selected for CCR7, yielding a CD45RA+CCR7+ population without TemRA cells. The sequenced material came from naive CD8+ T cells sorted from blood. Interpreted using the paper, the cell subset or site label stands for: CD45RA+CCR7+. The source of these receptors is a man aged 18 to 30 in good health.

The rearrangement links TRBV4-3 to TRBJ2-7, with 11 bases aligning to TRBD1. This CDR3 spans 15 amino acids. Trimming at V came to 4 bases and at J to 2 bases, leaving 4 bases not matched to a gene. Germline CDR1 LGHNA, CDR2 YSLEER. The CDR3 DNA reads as TGCGCCAGCAGCCTGGGACAGGGGGGCCCCTACGAGCAGTACTTC. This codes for CASSLGQGGPYEQYF.

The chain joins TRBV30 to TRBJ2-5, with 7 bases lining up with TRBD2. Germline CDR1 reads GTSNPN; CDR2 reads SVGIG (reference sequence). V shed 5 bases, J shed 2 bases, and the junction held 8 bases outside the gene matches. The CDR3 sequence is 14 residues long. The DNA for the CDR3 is TGTGCCTGGGACGCAGGGAGGGGACAAGAGACCCAGTACTTC. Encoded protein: CAWDAGRGQETQYF.

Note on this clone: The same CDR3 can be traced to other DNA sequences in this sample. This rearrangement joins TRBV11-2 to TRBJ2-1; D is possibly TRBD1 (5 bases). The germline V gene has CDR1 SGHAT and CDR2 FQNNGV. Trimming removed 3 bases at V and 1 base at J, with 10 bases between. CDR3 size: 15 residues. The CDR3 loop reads CASSLTVGSYNEQFF. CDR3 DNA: TGTGCCAGCAGCTTGACAGTGGGGTCCTACAATGAGCAGTTCTTC.

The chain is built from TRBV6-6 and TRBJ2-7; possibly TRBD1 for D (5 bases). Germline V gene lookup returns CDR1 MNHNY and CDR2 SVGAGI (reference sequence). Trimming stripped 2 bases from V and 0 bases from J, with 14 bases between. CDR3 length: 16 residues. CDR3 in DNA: TGTGCCAGCAGTTACGGGTCGGCAGGGCCCTCCTACGAGCAGTACTTC. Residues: CASSYGSAGPSYEQYF.

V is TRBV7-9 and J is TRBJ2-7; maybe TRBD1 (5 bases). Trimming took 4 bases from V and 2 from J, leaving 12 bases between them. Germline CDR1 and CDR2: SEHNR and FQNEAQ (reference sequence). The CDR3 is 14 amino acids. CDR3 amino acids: CASSYPRAPYEQYF. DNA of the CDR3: TGTGCCAGCAGCTACCCCAGGGCCCCCTACGAGCAGTACTTC.

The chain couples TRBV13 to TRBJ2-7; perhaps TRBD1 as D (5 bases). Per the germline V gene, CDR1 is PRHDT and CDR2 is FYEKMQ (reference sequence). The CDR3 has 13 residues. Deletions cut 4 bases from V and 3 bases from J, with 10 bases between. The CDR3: CASSSPDSYEQYF. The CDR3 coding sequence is TGTGCCAGCAGCTCCCCCGACAGCTACGAGCAGTACTTC.

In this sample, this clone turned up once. The CDR3, as DNA: TGTGCCAGCAGCTTACCCCCGAGCAGGGGGCTAGACTCACCCCTCCACTTT. Its translation: CASSLPPSRGLDSPLHF. This sequence joins TRBV7-9 and TRBJ1-6; 8 bases match TRBD1. From germline, CDR1 is SEHNR and CDR2 FQNEAQ (reference sequence). Trimming at V came to 2 bases and at J to 10 bases, leaving 13 bases not matched to a gene. The CDR3 is made up of 17 amino acids.

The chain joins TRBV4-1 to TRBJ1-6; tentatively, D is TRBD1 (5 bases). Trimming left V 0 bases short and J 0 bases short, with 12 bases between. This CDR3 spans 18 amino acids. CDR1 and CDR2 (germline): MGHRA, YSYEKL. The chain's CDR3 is CASSQEDIRSSYNSPLHF. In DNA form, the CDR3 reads TGCGCCAGCAGCCAAGAGGACATCAGGAGCTCCTATAATTCACCCCTCCACTTT.

For the CDR3, the DNA is TGTGCCAGCAGCTTAGGTTCCGGGACAGAGTACGAGCAGTACTTC. Translation gives CASSLGSGTEYEQYF. The chain has TRBV11-2 and TRBJ2-7, with 7 bases fitting TRBD1. The J segment lost 4 bases and the V segment lost 1 base, leaving 7 bases of the junction unmatched. The CDR3 has 15 residues. Germline CDR1 and CDR2: SGHAT and FQNNGV. Full variable domain (missing parts from reference TRBV11-2 and TRBJ2-7): EAGVAQSPRYKIIEKRQSVAFWCNPISGHATLYWYQQILGQGPKLLIQFQNNGVVDDSQLPKDRFSAERLKGVDSTLKIQPAKLEDSAVYLCASSLGSGTEYEQYFGPGTRLTVT.